These T cell receptor beta chains were read from a single sample in a study of blood T cell repertoires in COVID-19. Data came from immunoSEQ multiplex PCR; TCRdb stores just in-frame clones and leaves some out. The sample has roughly 420,000 clones; 88% are singletons. Sequenced: PBMCs or T cells enriched from blood (not recorded which). These receptors originate from a woman in her thirties with acute COVID-19. The CDR3 runs from the conserved cysteine through the conserved F or W. Fields, in order: CDR3 protein, CDR3 DNA, J gene, V gene, clone size, D gene. A D gene is named only where the DNA matches it firmly. Clone size appears in some rows only: once, few, many, or a class for an expanded clone.

cdr3_aa: CAWSAPGGKAFF
cdr3_nt: TGTGCCTGGAGTGCCCCCGGGGGAAAAGCTTTCTTT
j_call: TRBJ1-1
v_call: TRBV30
clone_size: few
d_call: .

cdr3_aa: CASSHTSGGSGDTQYF
cdr3_nt: TGCGCCAGCAGCCATACTAGCGGGGGAAGCGGGGATACGCAGTATTTT
j_call: TRBJ2-3
v_call: TRBV4-1
clone_size: few
d_call: TRBD2

cdr3_aa: CASILGSGGGNQPQHF
cdr3_nt: TGTGCCAGCATCCTGGGATCGGGGGGCGGCAATCAGCCCCAGCATTTT
j_call: TRBJ1-5
v_call: TRBV28
clone_size: .
d_call: .

cdr3_aa: CASSQQRGTSLLANVLTF
cdr3_nt: TGTGCCAGCAGCCAACAAAGGGGTACGAGCCTTTTGGCCAACGTCCTGACTTTC
j_call: TRBJ2-6
v_call: TRBV7-9
clone_size: .
d_call: .

cdr3_aa: CASIGQGLPFSNYGYTF
cdr3_nt: TGTGCCAGTATAGGACAGGGGCTTCCATTCTCTAACTATGGCTACACCTTC
j_call: TRBJ1-2
v_call: TRBV19
clone_size: .
d_call: TRBD1

cdr3_aa: CASAGGANEKLFF
cdr3_nt: TGTGCCAGTGCCGGGGGAGCTAATGAAAAACTGTTTTTT
j_call: TRBJ1-4
v_call: TRBV7-2
clone_size: few
d_call: .

cdr3_aa: CASRFYRDSRYGYTF
cdr3_nt: TGTGCCAGCAGGTTCTACAGGGACAGCCGCTATGGCTACACCTTC
j_call: TRBJ1-2
v_call: TRBV6-5
clone_size: .
d_call: TRBD1

cdr3_aa: CASSAPGQGTEKLFF
cdr3_nt: TGTGCCAGCAGCGCCCCGGGACAGGGAACTGAAAAACTGTTTTTT
j_call: TRBJ1-4
v_call: TRBV11-2
clone_size: .
d_call: TRBD1

cdr3_aa: CASSLAGQANYGYTF
cdr3_nt: TGCGCCAGCAGCTTGGCCGGACAGGCAAACTATGGCTACACCTTC
j_call: TRBJ1-2
v_call: TRBV5-1
clone_size: .
d_call: TRBD1

cdr3_aa: CASSPRGQRVYDGYTF
cdr3_nt: TGTGCCAGCAGCCCTAGGGGACAGCGCGTTTATGATGGCTACACCTTC
j_call: TRBJ1-2
v_call: TRBV6-2/TRBV6-3
clone_size: .
d_call: TRBD1

cdr3_aa: CASRRYRGSGEKLFF
cdr3_nt: TGTGCCAGCAGGCGATACAGGGGGAGTGGGGAAAAACTGTTTTTT
j_call: TRBJ1-4
v_call: TRBV6-5
clone_size: .
d_call: TRBD1

cdr3_aa: CASGQGPSNYGYTF
cdr3_nt: TGTGCTAGTGGCCAGGGCCCAAGTAACTATGGCTACACCTTC
j_call: TRBJ1-2
v_call: TRBV12-5
clone_size: .
d_call: .

cdr3_aa: CASSLASGGSYSYNEQFF
cdr3_nt: TGCGCCAGCAGCTTGGCTAGCGGGGGGTCCTACTCCTACAATGAGCAGTTCTTC
j_call: TRBJ2-1
v_call: TRBV5-1
clone_size: .
d_call: TRBD2

cdr3_aa: CASRETGGDEQFF
cdr3_nt: TGCGCCAGCAGGGAAACCGGGGGAGATGAGCAGTTCTTC
j_call: TRBJ2-1
v_call: TRBV5-1
clone_size: once
d_call: .

cdr3_aa: CASSYQGQLTDTQYF
cdr3_nt: TGTGCCAGCAGCTACCAGGGACAGCTCACAGATACGCAGTATTTT
j_call: TRBJ2-3
v_call: TRBV9
clone_size: .
d_call: TRBD1

cdr3_aa: CASSQEIRQGLNTEAFF
cdr3_nt: TGTGCCAGCAGCCAAGAGATAAGACAGGGCTTGAACACTGAAGCTTTCTTT
j_call: TRBJ1-1
v_call: TRBV3-1/TRBV3-2
clone_size: .
d_call: TRBD1

cdr3_aa: CASSTEWTGVVKYF
cdr3_nt: TGTGCCAGCAGCACCGAATGGACAGGGGTAGTTAAGTACTTC
j_call: TRBJ2-7
v_call: TRBV7-2
clone_size: .
d_call: TRBD1

cdr3_aa: CASMPRTGMNTEAFF
cdr3_nt: TGTGCCAGTATGCCCAGGACAGGGATGAACACTGAAGCTTTCTTT
j_call: TRBJ1-1
v_call: TRBV19
clone_size: .
d_call: TRBD1

cdr3_aa: CAISGGPEGIGRLLYEQYF
cdr3_nt: TGTGCCATCAGTGGGGGACCGGAGGGAATTGGGAGGTTACTATACGAGCAGTACTTC
j_call: TRBJ2-7
v_call: TRBV10-3
clone_size: .
d_call: .

cdr3_aa: CATSDSTGQGYEQYF
cdr3_nt: TGTGCCACCAGTGACTCCACGGGACAGGGCTACGAGCAGTACTTC
j_call: TRBJ2-7
v_call: TRBV24-1
clone_size: .
d_call: TRBD1